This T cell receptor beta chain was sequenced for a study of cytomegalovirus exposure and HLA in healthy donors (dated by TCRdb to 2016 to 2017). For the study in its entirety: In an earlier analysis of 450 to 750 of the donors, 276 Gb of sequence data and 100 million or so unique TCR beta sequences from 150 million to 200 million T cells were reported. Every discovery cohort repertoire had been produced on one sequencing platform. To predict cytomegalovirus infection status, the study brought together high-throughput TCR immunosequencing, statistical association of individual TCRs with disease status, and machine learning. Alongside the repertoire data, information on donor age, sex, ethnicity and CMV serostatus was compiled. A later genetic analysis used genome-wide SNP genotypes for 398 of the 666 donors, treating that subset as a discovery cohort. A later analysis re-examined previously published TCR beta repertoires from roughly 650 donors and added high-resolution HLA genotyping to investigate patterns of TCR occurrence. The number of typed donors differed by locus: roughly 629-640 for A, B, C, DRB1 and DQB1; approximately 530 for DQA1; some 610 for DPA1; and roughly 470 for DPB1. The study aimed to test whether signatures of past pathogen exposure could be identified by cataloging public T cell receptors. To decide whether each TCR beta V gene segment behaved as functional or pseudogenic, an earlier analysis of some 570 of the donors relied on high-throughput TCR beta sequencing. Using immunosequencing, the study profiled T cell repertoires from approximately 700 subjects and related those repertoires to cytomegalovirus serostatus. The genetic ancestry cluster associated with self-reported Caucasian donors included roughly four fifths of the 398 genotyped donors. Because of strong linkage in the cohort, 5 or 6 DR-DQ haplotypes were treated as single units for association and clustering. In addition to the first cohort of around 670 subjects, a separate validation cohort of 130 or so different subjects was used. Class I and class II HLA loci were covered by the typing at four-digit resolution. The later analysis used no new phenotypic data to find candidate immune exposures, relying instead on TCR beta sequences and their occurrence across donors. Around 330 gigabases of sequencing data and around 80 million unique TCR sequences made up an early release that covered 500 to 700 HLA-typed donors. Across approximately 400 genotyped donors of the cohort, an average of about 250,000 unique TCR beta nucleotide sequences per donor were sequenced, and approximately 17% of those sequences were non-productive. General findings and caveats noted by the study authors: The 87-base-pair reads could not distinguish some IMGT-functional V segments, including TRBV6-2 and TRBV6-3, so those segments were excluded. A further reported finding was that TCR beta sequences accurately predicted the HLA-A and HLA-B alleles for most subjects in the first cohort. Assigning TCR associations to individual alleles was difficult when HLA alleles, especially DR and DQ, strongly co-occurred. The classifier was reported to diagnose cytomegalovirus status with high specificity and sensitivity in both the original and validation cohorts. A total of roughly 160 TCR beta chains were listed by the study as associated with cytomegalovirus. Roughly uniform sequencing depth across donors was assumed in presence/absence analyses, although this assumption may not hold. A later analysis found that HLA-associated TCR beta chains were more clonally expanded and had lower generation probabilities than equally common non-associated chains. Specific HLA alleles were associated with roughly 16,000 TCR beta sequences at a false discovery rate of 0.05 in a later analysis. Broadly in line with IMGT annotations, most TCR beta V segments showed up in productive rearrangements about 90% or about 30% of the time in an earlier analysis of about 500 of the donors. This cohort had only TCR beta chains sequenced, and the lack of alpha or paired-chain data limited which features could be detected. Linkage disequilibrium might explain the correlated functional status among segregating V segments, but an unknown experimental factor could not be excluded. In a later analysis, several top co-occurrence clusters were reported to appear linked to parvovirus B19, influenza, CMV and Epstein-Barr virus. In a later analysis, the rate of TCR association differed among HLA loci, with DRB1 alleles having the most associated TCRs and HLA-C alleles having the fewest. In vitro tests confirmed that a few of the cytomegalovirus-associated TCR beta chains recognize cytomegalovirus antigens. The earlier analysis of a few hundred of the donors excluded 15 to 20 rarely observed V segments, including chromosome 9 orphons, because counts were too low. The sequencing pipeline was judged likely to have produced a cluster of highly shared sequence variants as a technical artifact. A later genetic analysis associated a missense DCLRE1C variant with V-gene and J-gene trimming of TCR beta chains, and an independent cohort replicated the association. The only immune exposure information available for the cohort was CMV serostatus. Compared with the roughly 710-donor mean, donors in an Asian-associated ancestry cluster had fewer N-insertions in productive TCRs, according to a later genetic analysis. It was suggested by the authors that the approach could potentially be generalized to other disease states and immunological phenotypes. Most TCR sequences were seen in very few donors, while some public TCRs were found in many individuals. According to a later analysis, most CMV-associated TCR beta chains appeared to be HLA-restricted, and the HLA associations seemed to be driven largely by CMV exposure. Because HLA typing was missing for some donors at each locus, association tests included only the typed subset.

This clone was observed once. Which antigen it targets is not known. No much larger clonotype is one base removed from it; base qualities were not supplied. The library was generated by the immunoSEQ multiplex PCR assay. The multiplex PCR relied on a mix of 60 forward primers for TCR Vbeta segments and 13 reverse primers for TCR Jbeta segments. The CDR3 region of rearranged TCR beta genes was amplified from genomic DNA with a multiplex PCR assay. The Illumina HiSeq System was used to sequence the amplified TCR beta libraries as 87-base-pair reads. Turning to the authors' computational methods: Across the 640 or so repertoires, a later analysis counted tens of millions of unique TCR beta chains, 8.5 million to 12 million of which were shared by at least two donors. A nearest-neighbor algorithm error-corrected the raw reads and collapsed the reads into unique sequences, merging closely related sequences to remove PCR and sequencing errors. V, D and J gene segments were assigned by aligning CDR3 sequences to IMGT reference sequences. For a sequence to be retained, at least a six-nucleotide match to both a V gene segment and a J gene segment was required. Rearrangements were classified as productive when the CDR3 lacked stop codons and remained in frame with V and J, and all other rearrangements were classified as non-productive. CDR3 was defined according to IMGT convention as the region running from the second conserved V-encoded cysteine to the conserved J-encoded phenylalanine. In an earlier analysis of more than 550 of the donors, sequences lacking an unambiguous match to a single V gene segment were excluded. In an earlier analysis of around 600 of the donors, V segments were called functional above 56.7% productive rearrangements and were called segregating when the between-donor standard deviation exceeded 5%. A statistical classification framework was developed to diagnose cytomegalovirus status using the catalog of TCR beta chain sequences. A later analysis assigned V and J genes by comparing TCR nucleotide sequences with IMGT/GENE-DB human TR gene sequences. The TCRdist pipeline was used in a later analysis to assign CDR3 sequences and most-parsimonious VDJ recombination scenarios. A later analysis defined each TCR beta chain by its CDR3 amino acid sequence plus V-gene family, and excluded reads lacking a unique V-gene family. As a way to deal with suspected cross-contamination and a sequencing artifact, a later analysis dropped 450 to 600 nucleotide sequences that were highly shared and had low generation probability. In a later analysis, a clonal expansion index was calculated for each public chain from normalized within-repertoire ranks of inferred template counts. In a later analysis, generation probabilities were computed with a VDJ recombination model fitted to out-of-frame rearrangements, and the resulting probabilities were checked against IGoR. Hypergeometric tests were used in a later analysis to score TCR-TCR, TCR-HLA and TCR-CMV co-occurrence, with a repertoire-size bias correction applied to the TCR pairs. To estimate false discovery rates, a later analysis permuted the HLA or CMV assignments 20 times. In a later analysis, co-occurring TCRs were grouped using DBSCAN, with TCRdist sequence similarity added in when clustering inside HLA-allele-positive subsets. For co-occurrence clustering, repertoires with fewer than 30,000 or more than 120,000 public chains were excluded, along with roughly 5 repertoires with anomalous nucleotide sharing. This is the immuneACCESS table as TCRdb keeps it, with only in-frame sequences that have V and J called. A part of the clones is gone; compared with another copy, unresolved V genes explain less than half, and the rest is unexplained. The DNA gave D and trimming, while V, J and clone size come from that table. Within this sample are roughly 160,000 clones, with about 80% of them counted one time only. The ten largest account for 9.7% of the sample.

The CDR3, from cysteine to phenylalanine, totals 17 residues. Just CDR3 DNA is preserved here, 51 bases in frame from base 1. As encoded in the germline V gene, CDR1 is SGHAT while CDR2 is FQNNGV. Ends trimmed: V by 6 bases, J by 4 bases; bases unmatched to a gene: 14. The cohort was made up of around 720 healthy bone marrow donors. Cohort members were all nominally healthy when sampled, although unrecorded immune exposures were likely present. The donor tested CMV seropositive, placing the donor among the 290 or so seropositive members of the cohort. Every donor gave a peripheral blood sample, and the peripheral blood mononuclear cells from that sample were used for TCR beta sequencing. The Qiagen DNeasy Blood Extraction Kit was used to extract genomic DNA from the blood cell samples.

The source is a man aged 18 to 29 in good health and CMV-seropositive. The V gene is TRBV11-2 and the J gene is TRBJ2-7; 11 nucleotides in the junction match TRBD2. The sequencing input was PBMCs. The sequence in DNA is TGTGCCAGCAGTCAGACGGGGATAGCGGGAGGGCAGTACGAGCAGTACTTC. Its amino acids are CASSQTGIAGGQYEQYF.